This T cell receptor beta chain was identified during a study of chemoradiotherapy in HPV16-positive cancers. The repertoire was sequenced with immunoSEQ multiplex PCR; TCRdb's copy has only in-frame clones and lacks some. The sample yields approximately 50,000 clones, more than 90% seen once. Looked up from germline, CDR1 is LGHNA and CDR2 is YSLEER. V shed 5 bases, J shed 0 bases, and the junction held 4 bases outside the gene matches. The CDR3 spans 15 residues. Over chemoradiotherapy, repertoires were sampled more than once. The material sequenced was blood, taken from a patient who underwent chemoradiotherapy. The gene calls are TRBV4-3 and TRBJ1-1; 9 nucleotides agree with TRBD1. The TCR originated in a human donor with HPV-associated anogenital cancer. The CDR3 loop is CASSTDRGMNTEAFF. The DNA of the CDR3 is TGCGCCAGCAGCACGGACAGGGGAATGAACACTGAAGCTTTCTTT.